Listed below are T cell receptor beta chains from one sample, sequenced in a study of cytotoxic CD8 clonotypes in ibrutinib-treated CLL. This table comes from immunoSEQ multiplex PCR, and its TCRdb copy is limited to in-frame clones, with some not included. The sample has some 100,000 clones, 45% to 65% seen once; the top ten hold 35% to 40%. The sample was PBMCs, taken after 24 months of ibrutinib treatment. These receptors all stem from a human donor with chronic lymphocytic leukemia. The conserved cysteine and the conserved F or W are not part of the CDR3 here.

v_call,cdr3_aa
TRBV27,ASSFAGGDTEAF
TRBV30,AWSTDRGAGNTEAF
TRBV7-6,ASSLGQGAYEQY
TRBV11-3,ASSLPPLREAF
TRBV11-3,ASSLDEDSAARTQY
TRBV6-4,ASRREGTVNYGYT
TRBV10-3,AISGNLAGGPASTDTQY
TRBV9,ASSANPLGQTNYGYT
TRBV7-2,ASNPGLAGNQETQY
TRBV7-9,ASSLTQGTTEAF
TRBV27,ASARNRVNTEAF
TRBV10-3,AISYRGLAGGTNTGELF
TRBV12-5,ASSWGISGNTIY
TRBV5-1,ASSSGDRAYGYT